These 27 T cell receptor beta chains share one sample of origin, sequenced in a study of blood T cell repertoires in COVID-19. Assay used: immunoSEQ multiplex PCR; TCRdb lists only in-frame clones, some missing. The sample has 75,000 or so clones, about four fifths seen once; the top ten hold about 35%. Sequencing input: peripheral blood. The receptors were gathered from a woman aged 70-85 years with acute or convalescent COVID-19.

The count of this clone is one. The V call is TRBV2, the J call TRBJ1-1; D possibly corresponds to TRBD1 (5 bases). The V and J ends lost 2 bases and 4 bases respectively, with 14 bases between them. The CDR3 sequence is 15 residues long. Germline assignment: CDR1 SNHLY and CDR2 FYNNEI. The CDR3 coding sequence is TGTGCCAGCAGTGAACTAGGGGTTATGAGCACTGAAGCTTTCTTT. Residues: CASSELGVMSTEAFF.

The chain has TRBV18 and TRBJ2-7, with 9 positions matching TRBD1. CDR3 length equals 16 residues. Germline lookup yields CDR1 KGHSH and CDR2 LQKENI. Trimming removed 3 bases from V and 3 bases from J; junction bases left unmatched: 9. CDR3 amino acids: CASSPPGQGSRYEQYF. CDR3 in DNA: TGTGCCAGCTCACCCCCCGGACAGGGGAGTCGCTACGAGCAGTACTTC.

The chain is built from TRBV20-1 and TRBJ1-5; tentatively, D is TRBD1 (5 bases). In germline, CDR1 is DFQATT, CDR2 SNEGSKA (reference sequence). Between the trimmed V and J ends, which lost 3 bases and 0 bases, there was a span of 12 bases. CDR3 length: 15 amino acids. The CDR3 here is CSASNGGDSNQPQHF. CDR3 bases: TGCAGTGCTAGTAATGGAGGGGATAGCAATCAGCCCCAGCATTTT.

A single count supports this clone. The CDR3 reads CASSIDRDTYNEQFF. As DNA, the CDR3 is TGTGCCAGTAGTATAGATCGCGATACCTACAATGAGCAGTTCTTC. The chain recombines TRBV19 with TRBJ2-1; D uncertain. This CDR3 has 15 amino acids. Germline values: CDR1 LNHDA, CDR2 SQIVND (reference sequence). The V and J ends lost 0 bases and 2 bases respectively, with 8 bases between them.

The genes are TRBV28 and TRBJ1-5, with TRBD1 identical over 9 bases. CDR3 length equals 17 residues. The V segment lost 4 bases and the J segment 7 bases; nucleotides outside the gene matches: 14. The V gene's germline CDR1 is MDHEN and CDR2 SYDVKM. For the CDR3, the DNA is TGTGCCAGCAGTTACTATACCGGGACAGGGCGTCGGCAGCCCCAGCATTTT. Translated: CASSYYTGTGRRQPQHF.

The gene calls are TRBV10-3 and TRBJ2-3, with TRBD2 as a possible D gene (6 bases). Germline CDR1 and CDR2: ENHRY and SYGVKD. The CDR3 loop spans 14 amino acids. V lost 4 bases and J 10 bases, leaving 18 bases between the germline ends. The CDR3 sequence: CAISGDSPHKAQYF. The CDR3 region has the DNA TGTGCCATCAGTGGGGACTCGCCGCATAAGGCGCAGTATTTT.

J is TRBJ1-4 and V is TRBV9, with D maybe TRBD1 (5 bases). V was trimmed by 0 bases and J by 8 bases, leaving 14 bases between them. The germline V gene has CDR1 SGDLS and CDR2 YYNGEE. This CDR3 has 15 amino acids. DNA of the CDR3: TGTGCCAGCAGCGTAGGGGCAGGGATGGGCGAAAAACTGTTTTTT. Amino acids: CASSVGAGMGEKLFF.

The CDR3 here is CASSLHRGNEQFF. In nucleotides, the CDR3 is TGCGCCAGCAGCTTACACAGAGGGAATGAGCAGTTCTTC. V gene TRBV5-1 combines with J gene TRBJ2-1, with D maybe TRBD2 (5 bases). The CDR3 loop spans 13 amino acids. In germline, CDR1 is SGHRS, CDR2 YFSETQ. The V end lost 2 bases, the J end lost 7 bases, and 10 bases lay between the germline ends.

CDR3 in amino acids: CASSQDLGVAGATNEKLFF. The CDR3 DNA reads as TGTGCCAGCAGCCAAGATCTGGGGGTTGCGGGGGCAACTAATGAAAAACTGTTTTTT. V usage is TRBV3-1 (or the pseudogene TRBV3-2) and J usage is TRBJ1-4; maybe TRBD1 (5 bases). The CDR3 covers 19 residues. Trimming took 0 bases from V and 0 from J, leaving 17 bases between them. The germline gives CDR1 LGHDT, CDR2 YNNKEL (reference sequence).

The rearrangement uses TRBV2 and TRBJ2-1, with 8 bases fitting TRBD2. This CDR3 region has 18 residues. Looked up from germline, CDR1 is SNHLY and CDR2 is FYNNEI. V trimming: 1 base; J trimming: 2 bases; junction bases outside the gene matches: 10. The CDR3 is CASSEGGGGRLPYNEQFF. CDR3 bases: TGTGCCAGCAGTGAAGGGGGGGGCGGGAGGTTACCCTACAATGAGCAGTTCTTC.

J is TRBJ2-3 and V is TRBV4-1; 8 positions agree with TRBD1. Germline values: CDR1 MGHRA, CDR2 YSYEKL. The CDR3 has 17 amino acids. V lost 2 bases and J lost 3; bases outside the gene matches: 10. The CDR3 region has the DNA TGCGCCAGCAGCCAACGCTCCGGACAGGGAGATACAGATACGCAGTATTTT. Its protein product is CASSQRSGQGDTDTQYF.

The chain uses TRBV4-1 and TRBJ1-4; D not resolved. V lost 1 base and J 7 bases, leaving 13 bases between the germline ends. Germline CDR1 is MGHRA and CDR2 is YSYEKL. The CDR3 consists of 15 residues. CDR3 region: CASSQVIGVSEKLFF. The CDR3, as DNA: TGCGCCAGCAGCCAAGTCATCGGGGTCAGTGAAAAACTGTTTTTT.

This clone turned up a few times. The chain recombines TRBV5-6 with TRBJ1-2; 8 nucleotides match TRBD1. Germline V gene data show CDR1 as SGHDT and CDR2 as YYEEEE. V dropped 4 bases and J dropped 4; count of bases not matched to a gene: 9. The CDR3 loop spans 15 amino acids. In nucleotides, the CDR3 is TGTGCCAGCAGCCGTCCCGGGACAGGTTTCTATGGCTACACCTTC. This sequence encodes CASSRPGTGFYGYTF. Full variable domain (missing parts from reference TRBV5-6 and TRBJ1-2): DAGVTQSPTHLIKTRGQQVTLRCSPKSGHDTVSWYQQALGQGPQFIFQYYEEEERQRGNFPDRFSGHQFPNYSSELNVNALLLGDSALYLCASSRPGTGFYGYTFGSGTRLTVV.

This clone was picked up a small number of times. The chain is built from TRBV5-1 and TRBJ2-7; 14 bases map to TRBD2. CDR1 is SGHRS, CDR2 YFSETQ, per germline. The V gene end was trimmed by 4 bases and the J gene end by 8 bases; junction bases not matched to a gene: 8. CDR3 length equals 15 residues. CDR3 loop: CASSGTGLAGDKQYF. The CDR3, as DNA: TGCGCCAGCAGCGGAACGGGACTAGCGGGAGATAAGCAGTACTTC.

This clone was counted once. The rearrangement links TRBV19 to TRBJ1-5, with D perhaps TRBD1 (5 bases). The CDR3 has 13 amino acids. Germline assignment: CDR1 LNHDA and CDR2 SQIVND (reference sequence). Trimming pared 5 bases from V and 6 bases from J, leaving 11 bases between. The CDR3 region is CASSRGDRQPQHF. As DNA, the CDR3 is TGTGCCAGTAGTCGGGGGGATCGTCAGCCCCAGCATTTT.

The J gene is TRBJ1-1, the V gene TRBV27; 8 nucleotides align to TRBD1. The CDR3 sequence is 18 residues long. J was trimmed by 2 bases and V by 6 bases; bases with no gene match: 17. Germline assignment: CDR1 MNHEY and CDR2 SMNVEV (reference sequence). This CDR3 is CASRSPLRDRIENTEAFF. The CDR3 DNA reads TGTGCCAGCAGATCGCCCCTACGGGACAGGATAGAAAACACTGAAGCTTTCTTT.

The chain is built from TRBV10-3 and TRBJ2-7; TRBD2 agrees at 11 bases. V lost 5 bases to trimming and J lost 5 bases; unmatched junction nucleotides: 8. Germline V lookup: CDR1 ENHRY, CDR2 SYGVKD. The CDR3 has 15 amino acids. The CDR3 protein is CAISLAETSGNEQYF. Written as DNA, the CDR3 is TGTGCCATCAGTCTGGCGGAGACTAGCGGGAACGAGCAGTACTTC.

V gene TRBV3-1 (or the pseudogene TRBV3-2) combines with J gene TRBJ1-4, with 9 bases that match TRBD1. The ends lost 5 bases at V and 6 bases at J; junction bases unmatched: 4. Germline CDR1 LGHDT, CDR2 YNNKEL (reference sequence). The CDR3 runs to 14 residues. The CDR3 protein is CASSWDRVDEKLFF. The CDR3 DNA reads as TGTGCCAGCAGCTGGGACAGGGTGGATGAAAAACTGTTTTTT.

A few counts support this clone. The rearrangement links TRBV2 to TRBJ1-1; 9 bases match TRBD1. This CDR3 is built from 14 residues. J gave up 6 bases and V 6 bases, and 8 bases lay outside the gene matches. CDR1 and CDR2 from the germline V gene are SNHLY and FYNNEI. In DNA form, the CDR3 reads TGTGCCAGCAGGGGACAGGGACTCAGCGCTGAAGCTTTCTTT. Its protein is CASRGQGLSAEAFF.

The CDR3 sequence is CASSLEQFGTEAFF. Written as DNA, the CDR3 is TGTGCCAGCAGCTTAGAACAGTTCGGCACTGAAGCTTTCTTT. The V gene is TRBV7-2, the J gene TRBJ1-1; D is undetermined. Trimming removed 1 base at V and 4 bases at J, with 10 bases between. CDR3 size: 14 residues. Germline CDR1 and CDR2: SGHTA and FQGNSA.

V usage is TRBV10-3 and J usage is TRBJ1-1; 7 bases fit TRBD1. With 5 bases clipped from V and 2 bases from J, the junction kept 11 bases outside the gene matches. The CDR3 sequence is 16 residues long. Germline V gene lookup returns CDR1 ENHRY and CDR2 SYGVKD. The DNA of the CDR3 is TGTGCCATCAGTTCGGGGAAGACAGGGAGCAACACTGAAGCTTTCTTT. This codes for CAISSGKTGSNTEAFF.

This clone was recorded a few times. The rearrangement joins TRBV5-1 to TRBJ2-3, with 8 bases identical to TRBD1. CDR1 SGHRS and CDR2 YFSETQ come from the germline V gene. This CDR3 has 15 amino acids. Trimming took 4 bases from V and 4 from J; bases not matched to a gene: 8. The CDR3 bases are TGCGCCAGCAGCAGAGAGGACAGGGCCTCAGATACGCAGTATTTT. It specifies CASSREDRASDTQYF.

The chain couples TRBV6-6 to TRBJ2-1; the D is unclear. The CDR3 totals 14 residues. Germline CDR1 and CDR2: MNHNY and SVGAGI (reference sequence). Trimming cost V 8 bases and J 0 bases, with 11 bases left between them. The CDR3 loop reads CASRSQSSYNEQFF. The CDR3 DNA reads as TGTGCCAGCCGCTCACAAAGCTCCTACAATGAGCAGTTCTTC.

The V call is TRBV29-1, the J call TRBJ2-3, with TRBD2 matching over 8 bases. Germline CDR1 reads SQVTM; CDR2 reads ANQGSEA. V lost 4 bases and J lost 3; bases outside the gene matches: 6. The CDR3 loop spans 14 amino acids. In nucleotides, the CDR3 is TGCAGCGTTGGCCCGGGAGGGATTACAGATACGCAGTATTTT. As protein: CSVGPGGITDTQYF.

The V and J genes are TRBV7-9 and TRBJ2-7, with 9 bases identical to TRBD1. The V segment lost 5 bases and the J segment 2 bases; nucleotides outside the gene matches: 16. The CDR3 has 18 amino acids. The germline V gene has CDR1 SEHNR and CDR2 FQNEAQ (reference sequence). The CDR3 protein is CASSLRPGQGKSAYEQYF. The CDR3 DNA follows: TGTGCCAGCAGCCTACGACCGGGACAGGGTAAAAGTGCCTACGAGCAGTACTTC.

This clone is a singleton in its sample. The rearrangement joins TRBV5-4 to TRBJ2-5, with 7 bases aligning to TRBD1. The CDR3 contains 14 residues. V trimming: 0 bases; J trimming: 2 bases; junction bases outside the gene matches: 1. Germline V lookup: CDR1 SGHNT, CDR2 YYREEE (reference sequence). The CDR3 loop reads CASSLDRGQETQYF. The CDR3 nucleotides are TGTGCCAGCAGCTTGGACAGGGGACAAGAGACCCAGTACTTC. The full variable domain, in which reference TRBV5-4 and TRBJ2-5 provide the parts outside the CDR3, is ETGVTQSPTHLIKTRGQQVTLRCSSQSGHNTVSWYQQALGQGPQFIFQYYREEENGRGNFPPRFSGLQFPNYSSELNVNALELDDSALYLCASSLDRGQETQYFGPGTRLLVL.

The CDR3 reads CASSPRGGLAYNEQFF. CDR3 bases: TGTGCCAGCAGCCCCCGGGGGGGACTAGCGTACAATGAGCAGTTCTTC. This chain connects TRBV7-9 to TRBJ2-1; 10 bases line up with TRBD2. Germline V lookup: CDR1 SEHNR, CDR2 FQNEAQ (reference sequence). The junction had 8 bases not matched to a gene; V was cut back by 5 bases and J by 4 bases. The CDR3 is 16 residues long.